The rows below give T cell receptor beta chains drawn from one sample of a study of T cell responses to AZD1222 COVID-19 vaccine. Data came from immunoSEQ multiplex PCR; TCRdb stores just in-frame clones and leaves some out. The sample lists around 120,000 clones, 85% to 95% occurring once. The sample consisted of peripheral blood, taken 28 days after the second AZD1222 dose. These receptors all come from an adult who received the AZD1222 COVID-19 vaccine. Both conserved end residues are part of each CDR3. D genes are given only for firm matches. Expanded clones get a size class; other rows say once, few or many, or leave the size out.

D: TRBD1
V: TRBV2
J: TRBJ2-7
size: NA
CDR3: CATKGQGLYEQYF
DNA: TGTGCCACCAAGGGACAGGGCCTCTACGAGCAGTACTTC

D: NA
V: TRBV11-1
J: TRBJ1-5
size: NA
CDR3: CASSLGGSNQPQHF
DNA: TGTGCCAGCAGCTTAGGCGGTAGCAATCAGCCCCAGCATTTT

D: NA
V: TRBV15
J: TRBJ2-3
size: NA
CDR3: CATSRAAYADTQYF
DNA: TGTGCCACCAGCAGAGCTGCCTATGCAGATACGCAGTATTTT

D: NA
V: TRBV29-1
J: TRBJ2-3
size: NA
CDR3: CSVVLSGERTDTQYF
DNA: TGCAGCGTTGTACTCAGCGGAGAACGCACAGATACGCAGTATTTT

D: TRBD1
V: TRBV7-2
J: TRBJ2-7
size: NA
CDR3: CASSLGDRGSYEQYF
DNA: TGTGCCAGCAGCCTCGGGGACAGGGGATCCTACGAGCAGTACTTC

D: NA
V: TRBV18
J: TRBJ2-5
size: once
CDR3: CASSPGGKTQYF
DNA: TGTGCCAGCTCACCAGGGGGGAAGACCCAGTACTTC

D: TRBD2
V: TRBV3-1/TRBV3-2
J: TRBJ2-1
size: NA
CDR3: CASSQVLILAGGSNEQFF
DNA: TGTGCCAGCAGCCAAGTCCTGATACTAGCGGGAGGATCCAATGAGCAGTTCTTC

D: NA
V: TRBV5-6
J: TRBJ1-2
size: NA
CDR3: CASSPTMNYGYTF
DNA: TGTGCCAGCAGCCCTACAATGAACTATGGCTACACCTTC

D: NA
V: TRBV7-8
J: TRBJ2-3
size: NA
CDR3: CASSLLANTQYF
DNA: TGTGCCAGCAGCTTATTAGCGAATACGCAGTATTTT

D: NA
V: TRBV5-1
J: TRBJ1-3
size: NA
CDR3: CASSLGVLSSGNTIYF
DNA: TGCGCCAGCAGCTTGGGAGTACTAAGCTCTGGAAACACCATATATTTT

D: NA
V: TRBV19
J: TRBJ2-7
size: NA
CDR3: CASSLGSDTYEQYF
DNA: TGTGCCAGTTCCCTAGGTAGCGACACCTACGAGCAGTACTTC

D: TRBD1
V: TRBV5-5
J: TRBJ1-1
size: NA
CDR3: CASSPRDREGDTEAFF
DNA: TGTGCCAGCAGCCCCCGGGACAGGGAGGGCGACACTGAAGCTTTCTTT

D: NA
V: TRBV3-1/TRBV3-2
J: TRBJ1-5
size: NA
CDR3: CASSQDLRGGQPQHF
DNA: TGTGCCAGCAGCCAAGATCTCCGGGGCGGGCAGCCCCAGCATTTT

D: TRBD2
V: TRBV5-4
J: TRBJ2-2
size: NA
CDR3: CASSPGEGVSTGELFF
DNA: TGTGCCAGCAGCCCCGGGGAGGGTGTAAGCACCGGGGAGCTGTTTTTT

D: NA
V: TRBV5-5
J: TRBJ1-1
size: NA
CDR3: CASSQIGSLEAFF
DNA: TGTGCCAGCAGCCAGATAGGCTCTCTCGAAGCTTTCTTT

D: TRBD1
V: TRBV27
J: TRBJ1-3
size: once
CDR3: CASSLRAQGAPGNTIYF
DNA: TGTGCCAGCAGTTTGAGGGCACAGGGGGCGCCTGGAAACACCATATATTTT

D: NA
V: TRBV7-8
J: TRBJ2-7
size: NA
CDR3: CASSLAASHYEQYF
DNA: TGTGCCAGCAGCTTAGCGGCTAGCCACTACGAGCAGTACTTC

D: NA
V: TRBV18
J: TRBJ2-5
size: NA
CDR3: CASSPPGGLPQETQYF
DNA: TGTGCCAGCTCACCACCTGGCGGACTCCCACAAGAGACCCAGTACTTC

D: TRBD1
V: TRBV7-2
J: TRBJ2-2
size: NA
CDR3: CASSSDRGPGELFF
DNA: TGTGCCAGCAGCTCGGACAGGGGGCCCGGGGAGCTGTTTTTT

D: TRBD2
V: TRBV5-8
J: TRBJ2-1
size: once
CDR3: CASSLGLAGENEQFF
DNA: TGTGCCAGCAGCTTGGGTCTAGCGGGAGAGAATGAGCAGTTCTTC

D: TRBD1
V: TRBV7-9
J: TRBJ1-1
size: NA
CDR3: CASSSWGQGRVTEAFF
DNA: TGTGCCAGCAGCTCTTGGGGACAGGGAAGGGTCACTGAAGCTTTCTTT

D: NA
V: TRBV9
J: TRBJ2-3
size: NA
CDR3: CASSVGGLGRLDTQYF
DNA: TGTGCCAGCAGCGTAGGTGGTTTGGGACGTCTGGATACGCAGTATTTT

D: NA
V: TRBV5-8
J: TRBJ1-3
size: NA
CDR3: CASSHSGSPGNTIYF
DNA: TGTGCCAGCAGTCACTCAGGGAGTCCCGGAAACACCATATATTTT

D: NA
V: TRBV6-1
J: TRBJ1-1
size: NA
CDR3: CASSDGLLMNTEAFF
DNA: TGTGCCAGCAGTGATGGACTGCTAATGAACACTGAAGCTTTCTTT

D: TRBD2
V: TRBV19
J: TRBJ2-5
size: NA
CDR3: CASSIRGLAGLQETQYF
DNA: TGTGCCAGTAGTATTAGGGGACTAGCGGGATTGCAAGAGACCCAGTACTTC

D: NA
V: TRBV7-8
J: TRBJ2-5
size: NA
CDR3: CASSRKSGEQETQYF
DNA: TGTGCCAGCAGCCGCAAGAGTGGGGAACAAGAGACCCAGTACTTC

D: TRBD1
V: TRBV29-1
J: TRBJ1-2
size: NA
CDR3: CSVEGRDREGSGYTF
DNA: TGCAGCGTTGAAGGGCGGGACAGGGAGGGTAGTGGCTACACCTTC

D: TRBD2
V: TRBV5-6
J: TRBJ2-3
size: NA
CDR3: CASSLAASGGETDTQYF
DNA: TGTGCCAGCAGCTTGGCCGCTAGCGGGGGGGAAACAGATACGCAGTATTTT

D: NA
V: TRBV3-1/TRBV3-2
J: TRBJ1-1
size: NA
CDR3: CASSQGAGTEAFF
DNA: TGTGCCAGCAGCCAGGGGGCGGGAACTGAAGCTTTCTTT

D: NA
V: TRBV9
J: TRBJ2-1
size: NA
CDR3: CASSHTSFEQFF
DNA: TGTGCCAGCAGCCACACTAGTTTTGAGCAGTTCTTC

D: NA
V: TRBV28
J: TRBJ1-2
size: NA
CDR3: CASRLTPLSYGYTF
DNA: TGTGCCAGCAGGCTAACACCTCTTTCTTATGGCTACACCTTC

D: NA
V: TRBV3-1/TRBV3-2
J: TRBJ1-3
size: NA
CDR3: CASSSSDSGNTIYF
DNA: TGTGCCAGCAGCTCTTCCGACTCTGGAAACACCATATATTTT

D: TRBD2
V: TRBV29-1
J: TRBJ2-5
size: NA
CDR3: CSVEAGGIETQYF
DNA: TGCAGCGTTGAAGCGGGAGGGATCGAGACCCAGTACTTC

D: NA
V: TRBV5-4
J: TRBJ2-2
size: NA
CDR3: CASSPRTPTNTGELFF
DNA: TGTGCCAGCAGCCCTCGGACACCCACGAACACCGGGGAGCTGTTTTTT

D: NA
V: TRBV4-1
J: TRBJ1-6
size: NA
CDR3: CASSQIGQTGSPLHF
DNA: TGCGCCAGCAGCCAAATCGGGCAGACGGGTTCACCCCTCCACTTT

D: TRBD1
V: TRBV7-2
J: TRBJ2-2
size: NA
CDR3: CASSSQDRGLGTGELFF
DNA: TGTGCCAGCAGCTCCCAAGACAGGGGGCTGGGCACCGGGGAGCTGTTTTTT

D: TRBD1
V: TRBV27
J: TRBJ1-2
size: NA
CDR3: CASSPGTGFRGYTF
DNA: TGTGCCAGCAGTCCGGGGACAGGGTTTCGGGGCTACACCTTC

D: NA
V: TRBV7-2
J: TRBJ1-5
size: once
CDR3: CASSLVGDQPQHF
DNA: TGTGCCAGCAGCTTAGTGGGGGATCAGCCCCAGCATTTT

D: NA
V: TRBV6-2/TRBV6-3
J: TRBJ1-5
size: NA
CDR3: CASSDLSNQPQHF
DNA: TGTGCCAGCAGCGACCTTAGCAATCAGCCCCAGCATTTT

D: NA
V: TRBV5-5
J: TRBJ1-3
size: NA
CDR3: CASSLETVWSLSGNTIYF
DNA: TGTGCCAGCAGCTTGGAGACAGTTTGGAGCCTCTCTGGAAACACCATATATTTT

D: NA
V: TRBV7-6
J: TRBJ2-7
size: NA
CDR3: CASSLEVHEQYF
DNA: TGTGCCAGCAGCTTAGAGGTTCACGAGCAGTACTTC